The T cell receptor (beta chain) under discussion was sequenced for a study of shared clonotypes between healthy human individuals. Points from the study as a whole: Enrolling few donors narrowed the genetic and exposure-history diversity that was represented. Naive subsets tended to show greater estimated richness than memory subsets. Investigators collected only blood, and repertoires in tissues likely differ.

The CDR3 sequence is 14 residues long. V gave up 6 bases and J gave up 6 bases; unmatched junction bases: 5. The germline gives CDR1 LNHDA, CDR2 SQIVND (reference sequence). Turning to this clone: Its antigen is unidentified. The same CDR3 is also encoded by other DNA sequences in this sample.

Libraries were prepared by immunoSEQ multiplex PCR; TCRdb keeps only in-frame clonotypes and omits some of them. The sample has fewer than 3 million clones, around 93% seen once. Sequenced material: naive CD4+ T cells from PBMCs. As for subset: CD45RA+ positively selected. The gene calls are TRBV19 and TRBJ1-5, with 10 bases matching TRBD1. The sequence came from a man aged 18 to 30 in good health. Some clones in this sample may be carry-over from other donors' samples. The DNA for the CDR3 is TGTGCCAGTAGCCGGGACAGGGGCGGTCAGCCCCAGCATTTT. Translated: CASSRDRGGQPQHF.